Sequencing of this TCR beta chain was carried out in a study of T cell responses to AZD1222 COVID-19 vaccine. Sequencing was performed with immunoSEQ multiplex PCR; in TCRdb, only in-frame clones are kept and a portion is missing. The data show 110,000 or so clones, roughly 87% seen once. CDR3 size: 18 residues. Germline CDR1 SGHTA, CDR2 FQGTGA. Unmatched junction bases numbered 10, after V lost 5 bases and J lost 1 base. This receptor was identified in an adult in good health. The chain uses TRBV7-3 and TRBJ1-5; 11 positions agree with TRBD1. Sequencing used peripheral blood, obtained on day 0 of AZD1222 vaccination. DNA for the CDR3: TGTGCCAGCAGCACCCGGGACAGGGGGTGTGTAAGCAATCAGCCCCAGCATTTT. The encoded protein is CASSTRDRGCVSNQPQHF.